Presented here are 32 T cell receptor beta chains from one specimen sequenced in a study of T-cell reconstitution after alpha-beta-depleted transplantation in children. Preparation of the TCRbeta library used unique molecular identifiers. TCRdb recomputed calls from the PCR reads with MiXCR, one row per CDR3 protein. This table has almost 600,000 distinct CDR3 sequences, 27% appearing once. Sample: PBMCs, taken before TCRalphabeta/CD19-depleted stem cell transplant. The receptors originated from a boy younger than two with Wiskott-Aldrich syndrome, due to receive a stem cell transplant.

The rearrangement uses TRBV4-2 and TRBJ1-1, with 10 bases matching TRBD1. The CDR3 is 16 amino acids. CDR1 LGHNA and CDR2 YNFKEQ come from the germline V gene. J gave up 5 bases and V 1 base, and 7 bases lay outside the gene matches. The CDR3 DNA sequence: TGTGCCAGCAGCCAAGTGCGGACAGGGGGGCGAACTGAAGCTTTCTTT. Encoded protein: CASSQVRTGGRTEAFF.

The chain couples TRBV6-6 to TRBJ2-7; D is perhaps TRBD2 (5 bases). V dropped 6 bases and J dropped 3 bases, with 12 bases sitting between them. The CDR3 extends over 13 amino acids. CDR1 and CDR2 from the germline V gene are MNHNY and SVGAGI (reference sequence). Written as DNA, the CDR3 is TGTGCCAGCAGGGCGACTGGAGGCTACGAGCAGTACTTC. It specifies CASRATGGYEQYF.

The chain has TRBV5-1 and TRBJ2-4; 7 bases match TRBD2. Germline lookup yields CDR1 SGHRS and CDR2 YFSETQ. Trimming removed 0 bases from V and 8 bases from J; junction bases left unmatched: 5. The CDR3 runs 14 residues. CDR3 region: CASSLAQGGDIQYF. In nucleotides, the CDR3 is TGCGCCAGCAGCTTGGCCCAGGGAGGGGACATTCAGTACTTC.

The chain links TRBV10-3 to TRBJ2-2; 9 bases are a match to TRBD1. V shed 4 bases, J shed 6 bases, and the junction held 6 bases outside the gene matches. The CDR3 loop spans 15 amino acids. Germline V gene sequence: CDR1 ENHRY, CDR2 SYGVKD. The DNA for the CDR3 is TGTGCCATCAGTGGTGGGACAGGGTCCTCCGGGGAGCTGTTTTTT. It encodes CAISGGTGSSGELFF.

The chain is built from TRBV28 and TRBJ1-5; D gene ambiguous. The ends were cut back, 2 bases at V and 6 bases at J, with 11 bases in the middle. Germline CDR1 MDHEN, CDR2 SYDVKM. The CDR3 length is 14 residues. The CDR3 spells CASSLTPGLQPQHF. CDR3 DNA: TGTGCCAGCAGTTTAACTCCAGGTCTTCAGCCCCAGCATTTT.

This rearrangement joins TRBV7-9 to TRBJ1-1, with D tentatively TRBD1 (5 bases). The CDR3 runs 13 residues. Trimming removed 8 bases from V and 4 bases from J, with 14 bases in between. CDR1 is SEHNR, CDR2 FQNEAQ, per germline (reference sequence). CDR3 loop: CASGFRGSTEAFF. The CDR3 region has the DNA TGTGCCAGCGGTTTTCGGGGCAGCACTGAAGCTTTCTTT.

The chain recombines TRBV12-3 or TRBV12-4 with TRBJ2-1; D unresolved. Trimming pared 2 bases from V and 3 bases from J, leaving 8 bases between. This CDR3 comprises 14 residues. The chain's CDR3 is CASSLLVNYNEQFF. CDR3 bases: TGTGCCAGCAGTTTACTAGTTAACTACAATGAGCAGTTCTTC.

The chain recombines TRBV20-1 with TRBJ1-4; 11 bases fit TRBD1. CDR3 length equals 14 residues. After removal of 4 bases from V and 5 bases from J, the junction contained 3 bases not matched to a gene. Germline values: CDR1 DFQATT, CDR2 SNEGSKA (reference sequence). This CDR3 reads CSATRTGGNEKLFF. The CDR3 nucleotides are TGCAGTGCTACTAGGACAGGGGGCAATGAAAAACTGTTTTTT.

The J gene is TRBJ2-3, the V gene TRBV7-6, with 8 nucleotides matching TRBD1. The trim removed 5 bases at V and 9 bases at J, leaving 7 bases unmatched. This CDR3 spans 13 amino acids. The V gene's germline CDR1 is SGHVS and CDR2 FNYEAQ. The DNA for the CDR3 is TGTGCCAGCAGCCGGGGCCAGGGGGCCACGCAGTATTTT. Encoded protein: CASSRGQGATQYF.

This CDR3 reads CASSQARPRDTQYF. Written as DNA, the CDR3 is TGTGCCAGCAGCCAGGCTAGACCTCGGGATACGCAGTATTTT. This rearrangement joins TRBV3-1 to TRBJ2-3; unclear D gene. CDR1 and CDR2 (germline): LGHDT, YNNKEL (reference sequence). Trimming left V 3 bases short and J 6 bases short, with 13 bases between. This CDR3 has 14 residues.

This rearrangement joins TRBV27 to TRBJ1-5; D might be TRBD1 (6 bases). The CDR3 consists of 14 residues. The ends were cut back, 4 bases at V and 2 bases at J, with 9 bases in the middle. Per germline, CDR1 MNHEY and CDR2 SMNVEV (reference sequence). The CDR3 DNA is TGTGCCAGCAGTTCTGGACAGCGCAATCAGCCCCAGCATTTT. Translated: CASSSGQRNQPQHF.

The J gene is TRBJ2-3, the V gene TRBV6-8, with 16 bases matching TRBD2. In germline, CDR1 is MNHGY, CDR2 SAAAGT. The CDR3 extends over 18 amino acids. The V gene end was trimmed by 6 bases and the J gene end by 2 bases; junction bases not matched to a gene: 8. The CDR3 sequence is CASSLGTSGRDATDTQYF. In DNA, the CDR3 is TGTGCCAGCAGCCTCGGGACTAGCGGGAGGGACGCCACAGATACGCAGTATTTT.

Worth noting for this clonotype: The junction differs from germline at one of its ends, possibly a read error. This chain joins TRBV11-2 and TRBJ2-2, with TRBD2 identical over 11 bases. The CDR3 covers 16 residues. Germline V gene lookup returns CDR1 SGHAT and CDR2 FQNNGV. The CDR3 coding sequence is TGTGCCAGCAGCCCCCAACTAGCGGGAGAAACCGGGGAGTTGTTTTTT. Amino acid sequence: CASSPQLAGETGELFF.

The table lists this clonotype with a few counts. The chain combines TRBV28 with TRBJ2-7; D is uncertain. Germline lookup yields CDR1 MDHEN and CDR2 SYDVKM. V lost 5 bases to trimming and J lost 3 bases, with 8 bases between them. This CDR3 region has 12 residues. The CDR3 coding sequence is TGTGCCAGCAGTGTAAACCTCTACGAGCAGTACTTC. Protein: CASSVNLYEQYF.

This clonotype has more than one count but fewer than ten. The chain joins TRBV12-3 or TRBV12-4 to TRBJ2-7, with D perhaps TRBD2 (6 bases). The CDR3 contains 14 residues. V shed 6 bases and J shed 2 bases, with 14 bases lying between them. CDR3 sequence: CASRWGVGTYEQYF. As DNA, the CDR3 is TGTGCCAGCAGGTGGGGGGTCGGGACCTACGAGCAGTACTTC.

The chain employs TRBV7-7 and TRBJ2-1; 13 positions match TRBD2. J gave up 9 bases and V 5 bases, and 7 bases lay outside the gene matches. CDR3 length: 15 residues. In germline, CDR1 is SSHAT, CDR2 FNYEAQ (reference sequence). The CDR3 DNA sequence: TGTGCCAGCAGCCGGGGACTAGCGGGAACGGGTGAGCAGTTCTTC. Its translation: CASSRGLAGTGEQFF.

This clonotype occurred a few times. V usage is TRBV20-1 and J usage is TRBJ2-2; tentative D call: TRBD2 (6 bases). Germline V gene lookup returns CDR1 DFQATT and CDR2 SNEGSKA (reference sequence). Between the trimmed V and J ends, which lost 4 bases and 3 bases, there was a span of 9 bases. This CDR3 comprises 13 residues. The CDR3 loop reads CSANGEDTGELFF. The DNA for the CDR3 is TGCAGTGCTAACGGGGAGGACACCGGGGAGCTGTTTTTT.

The chain recombines TRBV30 with TRBJ1-1; the D gene is possibly TRBD1 (6 bases). Germline V gene lookup returns CDR1 GTSNPN and CDR2 SVGIG (reference sequence). V was trimmed by 4 bases and J by 4 bases, leaving 13 bases between them. The CDR3 runs to 13 residues. The CDR3 is CAWIRGPGTEAFF. The DNA of the CDR3 is TGTGCCTGGATTCGGGGGCCGGGCACTGAAGCTTTCTTT.

This clonotype was observed a handful of times. The chain recombines TRBV5-6 with TRBJ1-3; the match to TRBD1 covers 11 bases. The CDR3 is 17 amino acids. The J segment lost 2 bases and the V segment lost 4 bases, leaving 8 bases of the junction unmatched. The V gene's germline CDR1 is SGHDT and CDR2 YYEEEE. CDR3: CASSKDRGRVAGNTIYF. In DNA, the CDR3 is TGTGCCAGCAGCAAGGACAGGGGGCGCGTCGCTGGAAACACCATATATTTT.

This clonotype turned up a few times. The V call is TRBV5-1, the J call TRBJ2-1; D is undetermined. V gave up 3 bases and J gave up 0 bases, with 10 bases separating them. This CDR3 region has 15 residues. Germline V gene sequence: CDR1 SGHRS, CDR2 YFSETQ. CDR3 loop: CASSSVISSYNEQFF. CDR3 in DNA: TGCGCCAGCAGCTCCGTTATAAGCTCCTACAATGAGCAGTTCTTC.

J is TRBJ2-3 and V is TRBV20-1; D is undetermined. The CDR3 runs 15 residues. Per germline, CDR1 DFQATT and CDR2 SNEGSKA (reference sequence). The V end lost 0 bases, the J end lost 0 bases, and 10 bases lay between the germline ends. The CDR3 protein is CSARDHAASTDTQYF. DNA for the CDR3: TGCAGTGCTAGAGACCATGCAGCAAGCACAGATACGCAGTATTTT.

The chain combines TRBV5-1 with TRBJ2-1; 8 positions match TRBD2. Germline lookup yields CDR1 SGHRS and CDR2 YFSETQ. This CDR3 has 15 residues. V lost 4 bases and J lost 8; bases outside the gene matches: 11. The CDR3 protein is CASSPPGLVYDEQFF. The DNA of the CDR3 is TGCGCCAGCAGCCCCCCGGGACTAGTTTACGATGAGCAGTTCTTC.

This clonotype was counted only a few times. The chain employs TRBV10-3 and TRBJ2-2, with TRBD2 identical over 10 bases. Germline V gene sequence: CDR1 ENHRY, CDR2 SYGVKD. CDR3 length equals 16 residues. The junction had 9 bases not matched to a gene; V was cut back by 6 bases and J by 5 bases. This chain's CDR3 is CAIRTRTSGTTGELFF. The DNA for the CDR3 is TGTGCCATCAGGACAAGGACTAGCGGTACTACCGGGGAGCTGTTTTTT.

This clonotype was picked up a small number of times. V and J are TRBV9 and TRBJ1-1, with D maybe TRBD1 (5 bases). Germline V gives CDR1 SGDLS, CDR2 YYNGEE. This CDR3 is built from 17 residues. The V and J ends lost 0 bases and 2 bases respectively, with 17 bases between them. CDR3 sequence (DNA): TGTGCCAGCAGCGTAGGACACATGGGACCTTATAACACTGAAGCTTTCTTT. Amino acids: CASSVGHMGPYNTEAFF. The variable domain in full, completed from reference TRBV9 and TRBJ1-1, reads DSGVTQTPKHLITATGQRVTLRCSPRSGDLSVYWYQQSLDQGLQFLIQYYNGEERAKGNILERFSAQQFPDLHSELNLSSLELGDSALYFCASSVGHMGPYNTEAFFGQGTRLTVV.

CDR3 sequence (DNA): TGCAGCGACGGGACTAGCCCGTACAATGAGCAGTTCTTC. Translation gives CSDGTSPYNEQFF. V and J are TRBV29-1 and TRBJ2-1; 9 nucleotides agree with TRBD2. V lost 7 bases and J lost 4; bases outside the gene matches: 5. Germline V lookup: CDR1 SQVTM, CDR2 ANQGSEA. There are 13 residues in the CDR3.

This clonotype was observed a handful of times. This sequence joins TRBV10-3 and TRBJ1-2, with 7 nucleotides matching TRBD1. Germline V gene sequence: CDR1 ENHRY, CDR2 SYGVKD. J lost 8 bases, V lost 2 bases, and 5 bases had no gene match. The CDR3 sequence is 13 residues long. CDR3 in amino acids: CAISEDRAGGYTF. DNA of the CDR3: TGTGCCATCAGTGAGGACAGGGCCGGCGGCTACACCTTC.

This clonotype came up many times. The chain uses TRBV5-1 and TRBJ2-4, with D uncertain. Germline CDR1 is SGHRS and CDR2 is YFSETQ. V was clipped by 0 bases and J by 0 bases, with 4 bases between them. The CDR3 consists of 14 residues. The CDR3 protein is CASSLAGAKNIQYF. For the CDR3, the DNA is TGCGCCAGCAGCTTGGCGGGAGCCAAAAACATTCAGTACTTC.

The chain has TRBV12-3 or TRBV12-4 and TRBJ2-7, with TRBD1 matching 11 bases. Trimming removed 5 bases from V and 4 bases from J; junction bases left unmatched: 10. The CDR3 is 16 residues long. The CDR3 spells CASSPGQGAMVYEQYF. CDR3 DNA: TGTGCCAGCAGTCCCGGACAGGGGGCAATGGTATACGAGCAGTACTTC.

This clonotype was counted between two and nine times. CDR3 nucleotide sequence: TGTGCCATCAGTTACCCACAGGGTGCCGGGGAGCTGTTTTTT. It specifies CAISYPQGAGELFF. This rearrangement joins TRBV10-3 to TRBJ2-2; D may be TRBD1 (6 bases). The CDR3 contains 14 residues. The V gene lost 5 bases and the J gene lost 6 bases, with 13 bases spanning the gap. Germline CDR1 and CDR2: ENHRY and SYGVKD.

This clonotype was counted at least ten times. This chain connects TRBV5-1 to TRBJ2-5, with 11 bases aligning to TRBD2. Germline values: CDR1 SGHRS, CDR2 YFSETQ. With 0 bases clipped from V and 3 bases from J, the junction kept 1 base outside the gene matches. The CDR3 spans 15 residues. The CDR3 coding sequence is TGCGCCAGCAGCTTGGTACTAGCGGGAGAAGAGACCCAGTACTTC. This gives the protein CASSLVLAGEETQYF.

This clonotype was seen once. The J gene is TRBJ2-1, the V gene TRBV7-2, with 9 bases lining up with TRBD2. CDR3 length: 15 residues. Germline V lookup: CDR1 SGHTA, CDR2 FQGNSA. V was pared by 2 bases and J by 15 bases, with 14 bases of the junction left unmatched. In DNA form, the CDR3 reads TGTGCCAGCAGCTTAACTTCTTTGACTAGCGGCCGTCTGTTCTTC. Amino acid sequence: CASSLTSLTSGRLFF.

The chain carries TRBV7-2 and TRBJ2-5; 10 bases agree with TRBD2. The CDR3 has 14 amino acids. Germline assignment: CDR1 SGHTA and CDR2 FQGNSA. Trimming at V came to 4 bases and at J to 7 bases, leaving 6 bases not matched to a gene. The CDR3 bases are TGTGCCAGCAGCTCCGGACTAGCGGCTTCGACCCAGTACTTC. This encodes CASSSGLAASTQYF.